The 10 T cell receptor beta chains listed next were all sequenced from one sample in a study of T-cell memory formation after mild COVID-19. A single record per CDR3 protein comes from TCRdb applying MiXCR to the 5' RACE reads. Here the sample spans hundreds of thousands of distinct CDR3 sequences, approximately 15% being singletons. Input material: PBMCs or a T cell subset sorted from them (not recorded which). The receptors originated from a man between 18 and 35 years old who had mild COVID-19 (a few samples of this study predate the infection). Cell type and time point are not known.

This clonotype was observed a handful of times. This chain joins TRBV12-5 and TRBJ1-2; TRBD1 aligns across 8 bases. J lost 7 bases, V lost 1 base, and 8 bases had no gene match. The CDR3 extends over 15 amino acids. Germline V CDR1 and CDR2: LGHNT, FRNRAP. The CDR3 is CASGLALTGDGGYTF. In nucleotides, the CDR3 is TGTGCTAGTGGTTTGGCCCTGACAGGGGACGGTGGCTACACCTTC.

The chain has TRBV7-8 and TRBJ1-2, with no clear D. V dropped 0 bases and J dropped 1 base, with 9 bases sitting between them. Germline V gene sequence: CDR1 SGHVS, CDR2 FQNEAQ. The CDR3 contains 15 residues. The CDR3, as DNA: TGTGCCAGCAGCTTAGCCGCCCGATATAACTATGGCTACACCTTC. Translation: CASSLAARYNYGYTF. The full variable domain, rest sourced from reference TRBV7-8 and TRBJ1-2, is GAGVSQSPRYKVAKRGQDVALRCDPISGHVSLFWYQQALGQGPEFLTYFQNEAQLDKSGLPSDRFFAERPEGSVSTLKIQRTQQEDSAVYLCASSLAARYNYGYTFGSGTRLTVV.

This clonotype has just a few counts. The chain has TRBV12-3 or TRBV12-4 and TRBJ1-1; TRBD1 agrees at 10 bases. V trimming: 5 bases; J trimming: 3 bases; junction bases outside the gene matches: 3. CDR3 length equals 14 residues. CDR3 protein: CASSRTGGDTEAFF. The CDR3 DNA reads as TGTGCCAGCAGTCGGACAGGGGGGGACACTGAAGCTTTCTTT.

The rearrangement joins TRBV19 to TRBJ2-2; 9 positions agree with TRBD1. Trimming removed 9 bases from V and 4 bases from J; junction bases left unmatched: 6. The CDR3 covers 14 residues. Germline loops: CDR1 LNHDA, CDR2 SQIVND (reference sequence). Here the CDR3 reads CASGTGTFTGELFF. DNA of the CDR3: TGTGCCAGCGGGACAGGGACCTTCACCGGGGAGCTGTTTTTT.

This sequence joins TRBV27 and TRBJ2-7, with 7 bases fitting TRBD2. With V trimmed by 6 bases and J by 5 bases, 7 bases remained unmatched. CDR3 length: 13 amino acids. In germline, CDR1 is MNHEY, CDR2 SMNVEV (reference sequence). The CDR3: CASSLSGVDEQYF. DNA for the CDR3: TGTGCCAGCAGCTTGAGCGGGGTAGACGAGCAGTACTTC.

A few counts support this clonotype. This sequence joins TRBV5-1 and TRBJ1-5, with 8 bases identical to TRBD1. Trimming took 4 bases from V and 3 from J; bases not matched to a gene: 6. The CDR3 loop spans 15 amino acids. Germline V gives CDR1 SGHRS, CDR2 YFSETQ. This CDR3 is CASSTEDRVNQPQHF. DNA of the CDR3: TGCGCCAGCAGCACCGAGGACAGGGTCAATCAGCCCCAGCATTTT.

The CDR3 spells CASSGRGLETQYF. For the CDR3, the DNA is TGCGCCAGCAGCGGCAGGGGGTTGGAGACCCAGTACTTC. The chain links TRBV4-1 to TRBJ2-5; TRBD1 matches at 7 bases. The CDR3 covers 13 residues. Trimming took 5 bases from V and 5 from J; bases not matched to a gene: 5. Germline V gene lookup returns CDR1 MGHRA and CDR2 YSYEKL.

This clonotype has a count of ten or more. The rearrangement joins TRBV5-1 to TRBJ2-3; TRBD1 agrees at 9 bases. CDR3 size: 14 residues. With 4 bases clipped from V and 4 bases from J, the junction kept 4 bases outside the gene matches. CDR1 is SGHRS, CDR2 YFSETQ, per germline. Here the CDR3 DNA reads TGCGCCAGCAGCCCGGGACAGGGTTCAGATACGCAGTATTTT. Protein product: CASSPGQGSDTQYF.

This rearrangement joins TRBV29-1 to TRBJ2-2, with D perhaps matching TRBD1 (5 bases). Trimming shortened V by 7 bases and J by 5 bases, and 11 bases separated the two germline ends. The CDR3 has 12 residues. CDR1 and CDR2 from the germline V gene are SQVTM and ANQGSEA. The CDR3 loop is CSAIRQTGELFF. The CDR3, as DNA: TGCAGCGCCATAAGACAGACCGGGGAGCTGTTTTTT.

This sequence joins TRBV2 and TRBJ2-5; D is tentatively TRBD1 or TRBD2 (5 bases each). CDR3 length equals 13 residues. V was shortened by 6 bases and J by 5 bases, with 13 bases between the two germline ends. CDR1 SNHLY and CDR2 FYNNEI come from the germline V gene. The CDR3 sequence: CASSAREGETQYF. The CDR3 coding sequence is TGTGCCAGCAGCGCCAGAGAGGGGGAGACCCAGTACTTC.